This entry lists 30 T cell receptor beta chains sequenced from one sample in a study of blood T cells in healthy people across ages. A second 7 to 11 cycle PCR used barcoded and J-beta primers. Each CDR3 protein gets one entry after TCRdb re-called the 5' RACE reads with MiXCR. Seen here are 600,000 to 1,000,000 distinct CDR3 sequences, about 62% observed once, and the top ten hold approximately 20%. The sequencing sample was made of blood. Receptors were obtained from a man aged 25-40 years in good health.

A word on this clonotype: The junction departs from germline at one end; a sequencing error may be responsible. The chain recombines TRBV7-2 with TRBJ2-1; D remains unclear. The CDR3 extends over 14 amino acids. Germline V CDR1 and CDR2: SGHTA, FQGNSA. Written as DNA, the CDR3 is TGTGCCAGCAGCTTAACCGGGTATTCCAATAAGCAGTTCTTC. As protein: CASSLTGYSNKQFF.

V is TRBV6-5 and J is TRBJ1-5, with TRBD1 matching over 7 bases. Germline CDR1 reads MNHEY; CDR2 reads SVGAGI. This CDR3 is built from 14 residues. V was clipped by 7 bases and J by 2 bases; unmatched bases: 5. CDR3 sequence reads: CASKGTGGNQPQHF. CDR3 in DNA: TGTGCCAGCAAGGGAACAGGGGGCAATCAGCCCCAGCATTTT.

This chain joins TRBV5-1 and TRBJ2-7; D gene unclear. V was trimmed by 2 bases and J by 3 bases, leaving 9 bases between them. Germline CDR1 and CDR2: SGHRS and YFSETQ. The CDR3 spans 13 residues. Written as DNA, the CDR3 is TGCGCCAGCAGCTTTGACGGATACTACGAGCAGTACTTC. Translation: CASSFDGYYEQYF.

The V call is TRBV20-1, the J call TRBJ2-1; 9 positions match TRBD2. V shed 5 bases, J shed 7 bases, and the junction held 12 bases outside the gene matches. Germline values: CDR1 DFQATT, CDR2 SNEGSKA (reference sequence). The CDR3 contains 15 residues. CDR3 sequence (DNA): TGCAGTGCTTTCGGCGGGAGGGCCCGTGTGAATGAGCAGTTCTTC. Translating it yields CSAFGGRARVNEQFF.

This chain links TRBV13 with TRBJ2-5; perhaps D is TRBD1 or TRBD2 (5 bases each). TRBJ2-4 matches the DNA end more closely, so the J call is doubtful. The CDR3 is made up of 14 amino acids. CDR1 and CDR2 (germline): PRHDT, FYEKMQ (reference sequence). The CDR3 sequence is CASSPSNGANIQYF. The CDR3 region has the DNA TGTGCCAGCAGCCCGTCGAACGGGGCAAACATTCAGTACTTC.

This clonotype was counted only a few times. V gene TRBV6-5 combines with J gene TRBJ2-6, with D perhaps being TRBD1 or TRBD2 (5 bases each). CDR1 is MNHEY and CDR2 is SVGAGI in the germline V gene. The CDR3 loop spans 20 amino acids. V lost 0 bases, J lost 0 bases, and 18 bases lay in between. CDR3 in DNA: TGTGCCAGCAGTTACTCGAGGGGCAGACGGTCTGGCTCTGGGGCCAACGTCCTGACTTTC. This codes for CASSYSRGRRSGSGANVLTF.

The chain's CDR3 is CSVDRQGERYTF. CDR3 DNA sequence: TGCAGCGTTGATCGGCAGGGTGAACGCTACACCTTC. This chain joins TRBV29-1 and TRBJ1-2, with D maybe TRBD1 (5 bases). Per germline, CDR1 SQVTM and CDR2 ANQGSEA. The CDR3 consists of 12 residues. Deletions cut 3 bases from V and 9 bases from J, with 14 bases between.

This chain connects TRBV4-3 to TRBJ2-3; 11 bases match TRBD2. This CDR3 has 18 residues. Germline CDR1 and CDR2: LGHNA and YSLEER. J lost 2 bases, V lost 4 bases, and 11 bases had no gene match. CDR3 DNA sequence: TGCGCCAGCAGCCGTCTAGCGGGAGGAGGGGACTACACAGATACGCAGTATTTT. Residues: CASSRLAGGGDYTDTQYF.

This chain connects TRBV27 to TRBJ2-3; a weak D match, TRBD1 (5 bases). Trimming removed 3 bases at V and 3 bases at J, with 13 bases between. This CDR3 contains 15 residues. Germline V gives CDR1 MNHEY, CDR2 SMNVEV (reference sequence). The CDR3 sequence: CASSFGSRTTDTQYF. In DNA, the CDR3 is TGTGCCAGCAGTTTCGGTAGCAGGACAACAGATACGCAGTATTTT.

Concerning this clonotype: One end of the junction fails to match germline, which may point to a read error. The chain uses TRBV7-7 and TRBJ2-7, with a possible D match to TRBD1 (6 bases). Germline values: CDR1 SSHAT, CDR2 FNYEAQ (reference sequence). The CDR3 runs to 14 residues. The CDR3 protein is CASSLALADSEQYF. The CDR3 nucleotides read TGTGCTAGCAGCTTAGCTCTGGCGGACAGCGAGCAGTACTTC.

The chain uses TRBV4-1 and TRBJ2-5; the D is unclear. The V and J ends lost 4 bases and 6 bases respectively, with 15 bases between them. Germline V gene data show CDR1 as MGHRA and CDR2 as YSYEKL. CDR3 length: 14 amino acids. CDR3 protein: CASSRTDRAKTQYF. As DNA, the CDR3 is TGCGCCAGCAGCCGCACGGACCGGGCGAAGACCCAGTACTTC.

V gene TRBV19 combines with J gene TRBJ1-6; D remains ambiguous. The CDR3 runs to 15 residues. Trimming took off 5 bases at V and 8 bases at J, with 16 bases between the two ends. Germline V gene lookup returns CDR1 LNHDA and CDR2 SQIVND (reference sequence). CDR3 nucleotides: TGTGCCAGTAGTCAAAGTCGGGGTACCCATTCACCCCTCCACTTT. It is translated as CASSQSRGTHSPLHF.

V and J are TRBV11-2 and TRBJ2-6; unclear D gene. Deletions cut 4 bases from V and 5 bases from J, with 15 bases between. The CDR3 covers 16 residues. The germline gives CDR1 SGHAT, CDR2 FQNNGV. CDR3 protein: CASSSSLSDRANVLTF. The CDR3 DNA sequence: TGTGCCAGCAGCTCATCCCTTTCCGACAGGGCCAACGTCCTGACTTTC.

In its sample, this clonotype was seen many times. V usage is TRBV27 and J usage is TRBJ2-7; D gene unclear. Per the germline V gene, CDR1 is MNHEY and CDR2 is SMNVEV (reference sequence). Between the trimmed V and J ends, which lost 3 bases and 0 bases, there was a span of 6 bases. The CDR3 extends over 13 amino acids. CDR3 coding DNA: TGTGCCAGCAGTTTCTTAGGCTCCTACGAGCAGTACTTC. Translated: CASSFLGSYEQYF.

The CDR3 loop reads CSADRGYGYTF. In nucleotides, the CDR3 is TGCAGCGCTGACAGGGGGTATGGCTACACCTTC. V gene TRBV29-1 combines with J gene TRBJ1-2; 9 bases line up with TRBD1. J gave up 5 bases and V 7 bases, and 2 bases lay outside the gene matches. CDR3 length equals 11 residues. The germline gives CDR1 SQVTM, CDR2 ANQGSEA. Full variable domain (rest looked up from reference TRBV29-1 and TRBJ1-2): SAVISQKPSRDICQRGTSLTIQCQVDSQVTMMFWYRQQPGQSLTLIATANQGSEATYESGFVIDKFPISRPNLTFSTLTVSNMSPEDSSIYLCSADRGYGYTFGSGTRLTVV.

Written as DNA, the CDR3 is TGTGCCAGCAGTTACTCGAGGGAGGGGGACGCTTTCTTT. It encodes CASSYSREGDAFF. The rearrangement joins TRBV6-5 to TRBJ1-1; D is possibly TRBD1 (6 bases). CDR3 size: 13 residues. V was cut by 0 bases and J by 11 bases, with 13 bases left in between. Germline CDR1 and CDR2: MNHEY and SVGAGI.

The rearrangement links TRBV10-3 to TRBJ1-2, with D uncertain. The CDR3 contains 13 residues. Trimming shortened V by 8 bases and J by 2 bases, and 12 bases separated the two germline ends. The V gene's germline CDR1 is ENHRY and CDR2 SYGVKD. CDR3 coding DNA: TGTGCCATCCCCAGAACCGAGAACTATGGCTACACCTTC. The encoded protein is CAIPRTENYGYTF.

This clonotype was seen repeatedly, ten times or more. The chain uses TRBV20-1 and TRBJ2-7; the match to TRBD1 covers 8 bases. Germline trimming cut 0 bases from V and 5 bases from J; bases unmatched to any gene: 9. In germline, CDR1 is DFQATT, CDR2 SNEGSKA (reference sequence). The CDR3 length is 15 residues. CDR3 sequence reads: CSARDPQGAGNEQYF. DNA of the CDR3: TGCAGTGCTAGAGATCCTCAGGGGGCGGGGAACGAGCAGTACTTC.

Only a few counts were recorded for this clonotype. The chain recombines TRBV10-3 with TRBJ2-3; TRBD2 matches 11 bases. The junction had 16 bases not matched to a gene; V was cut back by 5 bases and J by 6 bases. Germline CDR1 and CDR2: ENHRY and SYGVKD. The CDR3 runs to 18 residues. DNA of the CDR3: TGTGCCATCAGTTATAGCGGGGGGGCCCAGTTGACAACCGATACGCAGTATTTT. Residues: CAISYSGGAQLTTDTQYF.

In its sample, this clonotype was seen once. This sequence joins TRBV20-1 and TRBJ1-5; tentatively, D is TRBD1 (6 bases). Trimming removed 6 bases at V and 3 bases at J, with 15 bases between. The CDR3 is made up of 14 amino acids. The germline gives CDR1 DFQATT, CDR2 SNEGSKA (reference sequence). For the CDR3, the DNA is TGCAGTGCGCCCGAAGGACAGACCAATCAGCCCCAGCATTTT. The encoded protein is CSAPEGQTNQPQHF.

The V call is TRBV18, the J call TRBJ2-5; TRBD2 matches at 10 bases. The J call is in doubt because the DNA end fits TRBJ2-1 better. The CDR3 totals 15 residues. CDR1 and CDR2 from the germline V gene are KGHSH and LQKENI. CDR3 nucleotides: TGTGCCAGCTCACCTAGCGGGGGGCACCAAGAGACCCAGTTCTTC. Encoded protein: CASSPSGGHQETQFF.

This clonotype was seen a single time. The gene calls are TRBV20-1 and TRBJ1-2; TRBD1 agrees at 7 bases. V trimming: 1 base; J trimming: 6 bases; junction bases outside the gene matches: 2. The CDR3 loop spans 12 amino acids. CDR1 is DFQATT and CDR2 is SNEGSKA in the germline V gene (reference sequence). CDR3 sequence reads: CSARGQGNGYTF. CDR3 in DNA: TGCAGTGCTAGAGGACAGGGTAATGGCTACACCTTC.

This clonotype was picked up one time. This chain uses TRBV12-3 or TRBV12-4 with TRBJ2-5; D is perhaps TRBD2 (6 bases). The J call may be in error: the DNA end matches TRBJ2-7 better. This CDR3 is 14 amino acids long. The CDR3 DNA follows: TGTGCCAGCAGTTCGGGGGATGGGTGGTACGAGCAGTACTTC. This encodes CASSSGDGWYEQYF.

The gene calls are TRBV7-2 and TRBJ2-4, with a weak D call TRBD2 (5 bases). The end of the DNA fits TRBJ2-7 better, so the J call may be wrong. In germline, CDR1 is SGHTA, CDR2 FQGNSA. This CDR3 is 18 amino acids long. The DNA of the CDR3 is TGTGCCAGCAGCTTAGCACTGAGGATGGGGAAAGGGAGCTACGAGCAGTACTTC. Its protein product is CASSLALRMGKGSYEQYF.

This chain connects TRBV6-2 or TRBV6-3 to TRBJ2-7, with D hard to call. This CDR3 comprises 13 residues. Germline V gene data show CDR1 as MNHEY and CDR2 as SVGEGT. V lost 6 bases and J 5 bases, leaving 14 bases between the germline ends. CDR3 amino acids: CASSYEFSNEQYF. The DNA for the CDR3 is TGTGCCAGCAGCTACGAGTTCTCGAACGAGCAGTACTTC.

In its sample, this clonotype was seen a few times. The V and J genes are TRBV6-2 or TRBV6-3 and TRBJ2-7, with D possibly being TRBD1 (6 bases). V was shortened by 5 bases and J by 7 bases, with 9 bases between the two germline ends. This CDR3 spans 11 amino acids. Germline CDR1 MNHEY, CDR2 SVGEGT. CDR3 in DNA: TGTGCCAGCAGTAATACAGGGGAGCAGTACTTC. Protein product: CASSNTGEQYF.

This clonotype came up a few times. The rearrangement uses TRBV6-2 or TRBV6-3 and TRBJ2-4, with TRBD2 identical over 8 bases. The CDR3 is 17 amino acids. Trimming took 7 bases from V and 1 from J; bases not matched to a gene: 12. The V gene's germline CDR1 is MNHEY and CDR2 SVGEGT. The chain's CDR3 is CASIEGGGRGAKNIQYF. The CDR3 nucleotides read TGTGCCAGCATCGAGGGCGGGGGGCGCGGGGCCAAAAACATTCAGTACTTC.

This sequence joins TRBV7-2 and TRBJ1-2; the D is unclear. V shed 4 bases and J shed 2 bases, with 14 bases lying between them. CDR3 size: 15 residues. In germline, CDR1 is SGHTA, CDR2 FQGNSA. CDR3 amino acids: CASSSEAGRNYGYTF. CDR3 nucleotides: TGTGCCAGCAGCTCGGAGGCGGGCAGGAACTATGGCTACACCTTC.

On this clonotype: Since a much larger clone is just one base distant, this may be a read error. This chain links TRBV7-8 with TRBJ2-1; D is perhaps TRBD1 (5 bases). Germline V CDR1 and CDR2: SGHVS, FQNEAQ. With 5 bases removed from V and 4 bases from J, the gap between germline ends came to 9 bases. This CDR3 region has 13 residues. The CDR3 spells CASSPTVYNEQFF. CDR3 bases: TGTGCCAGCAGCCCGACAGTTTACAATGAGCAGTTCTTC.

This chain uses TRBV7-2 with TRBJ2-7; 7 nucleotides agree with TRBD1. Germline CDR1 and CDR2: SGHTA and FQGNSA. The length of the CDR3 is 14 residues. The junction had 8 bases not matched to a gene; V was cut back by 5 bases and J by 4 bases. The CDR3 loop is CASSTPTGNYEQYF. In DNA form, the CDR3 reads TGTGCCAGCAGCACACCGACAGGGAATTACGAGCAGTACTTC.